This TCR beta chain stems from a study of cytomegalovirus exposure and HLA in healthy donors. The PCR was carried out with 60 Vbeta primers and 13 Jbeta primers. The data were produced by immunoSEQ multiplex PCR, yet TCRdb's version contains in-frame clones alone and is incomplete. The table lists more than 95,000 clones, 83% of them singletons. Study-wide findings and caveats: Data from an earlier analysis indicated that most TCR beta V segments were productive either about 90% or about 30% of the time.

Trimming shortened V by 1 base and J by 4 bases, and 12 bases separated the two germline ends. CDR3 length: 15 residues. Germline V gene lookup returns CDR1 SGHDT and CDR2 YYEEEE. As to this clone: Its matching antigen is unknown.

This sequence joins TRBV5-6 and TRBJ2-1; D is perhaps TRBD2 (5 bases). This receptor was identified in a woman aged 40 to 50 in good health and CMV-seropositive. Sequences were obtained from PBMCs. This chain's CDR3 is CASSLSGPQYNEQFF. CDR3 sequence (DNA): TGTGCCAGCAGCTTGAGCGGACCACAGTACAATGAGCAGTTCTTC.